This note documents a single T cell receptor beta chain sequence. This sample stems from a study of technical replicates of blood from several donors. Germline-derived CDR1 and CDR2 are KGHSH and LQKENI. The V segment lost 5 bases and the J segment 1 base; nucleotides outside the gene matches: 3. The CDR3 extends over 14 amino acids. The repertoire was sequenced with immunoSEQ multiplex PCR; TCRdb's copy has only in-frame clones and lacks some. The sample lists 60,000 to 80,000 clones; about nine tenths were seen once. The chain employs TRBV18 and TRBJ2-3; 7 bases match TRBD1. The TCR was taken from a human donor in good health. Some clones in this sample may be carry-over from other donors' samples. Material: PBMCs. For the CDR3, the DNA is TGTGCCAGCTCAGGACAGGCTCGCACAGATACGCAGTATTTT. It yields the protein CASSGQARTDTQYF.